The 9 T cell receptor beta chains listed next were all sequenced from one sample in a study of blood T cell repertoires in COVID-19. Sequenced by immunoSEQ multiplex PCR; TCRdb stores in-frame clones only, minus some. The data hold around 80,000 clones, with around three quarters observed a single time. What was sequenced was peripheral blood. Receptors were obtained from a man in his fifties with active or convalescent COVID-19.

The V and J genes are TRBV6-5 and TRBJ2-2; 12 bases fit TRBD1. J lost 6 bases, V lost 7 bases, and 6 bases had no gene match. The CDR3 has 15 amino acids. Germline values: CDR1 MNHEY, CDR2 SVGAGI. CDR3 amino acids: CASKGQGAGAGELFF. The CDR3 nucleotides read TGTGCCAGCAAGGGACAGGGGGCCGGGGCCGGGGAGCTGTTTTTT.

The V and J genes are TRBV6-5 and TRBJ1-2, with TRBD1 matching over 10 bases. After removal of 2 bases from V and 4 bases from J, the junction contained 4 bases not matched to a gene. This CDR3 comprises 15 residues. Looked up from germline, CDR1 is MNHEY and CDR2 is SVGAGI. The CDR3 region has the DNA TGTGCCAGCAGTTACCCGGGACAGGGGTTCTATGGCTACACCTTC. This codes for CASSYPGQGFYGYTF.

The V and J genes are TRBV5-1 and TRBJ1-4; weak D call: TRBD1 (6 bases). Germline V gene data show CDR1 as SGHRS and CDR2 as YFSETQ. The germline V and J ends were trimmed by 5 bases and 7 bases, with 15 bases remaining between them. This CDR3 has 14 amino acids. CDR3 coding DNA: TGCGCCAGCAGTTCTGGGGGGGCTAGTGAAAAACTGTTTTTT. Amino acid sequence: CASSSGGASEKLFF.

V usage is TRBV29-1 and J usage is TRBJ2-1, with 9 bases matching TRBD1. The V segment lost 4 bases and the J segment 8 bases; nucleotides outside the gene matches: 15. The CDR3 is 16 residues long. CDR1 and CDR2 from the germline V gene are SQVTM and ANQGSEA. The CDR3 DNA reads TGCAGCGTTGGGTCGGGACAGGGAGCTGGAAGGGATGAGCAGTTCTTC. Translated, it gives CSVGSGQGAGRDEQFF.

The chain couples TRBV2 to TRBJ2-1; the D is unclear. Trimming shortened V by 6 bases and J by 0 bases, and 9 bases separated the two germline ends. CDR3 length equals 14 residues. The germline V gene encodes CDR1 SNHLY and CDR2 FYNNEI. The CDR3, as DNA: TGTGCCAGCAGGTCGTCGAGCTCCTACAATGAGCAGTTCTTC. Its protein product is CASRSSSSYNEQFF.

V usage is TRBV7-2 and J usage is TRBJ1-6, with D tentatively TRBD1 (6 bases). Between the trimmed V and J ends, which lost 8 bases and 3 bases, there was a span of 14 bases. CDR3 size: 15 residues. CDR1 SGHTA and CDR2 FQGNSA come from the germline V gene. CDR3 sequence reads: CASAPGDVYNSPLHF. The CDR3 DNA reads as TGTGCCAGCGCACCAGGGGACGTCTATAATTCACCCCTCCACTTT.

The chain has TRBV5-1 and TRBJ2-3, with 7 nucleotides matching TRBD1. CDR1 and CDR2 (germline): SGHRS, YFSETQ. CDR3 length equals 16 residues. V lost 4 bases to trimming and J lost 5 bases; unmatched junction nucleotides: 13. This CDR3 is CASSLAEGGAGDTQYF. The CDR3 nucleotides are TGCGCCAGCAGCCTGGCCGAAGGGGGCGCGGGAGATACGCAGTATTTT.

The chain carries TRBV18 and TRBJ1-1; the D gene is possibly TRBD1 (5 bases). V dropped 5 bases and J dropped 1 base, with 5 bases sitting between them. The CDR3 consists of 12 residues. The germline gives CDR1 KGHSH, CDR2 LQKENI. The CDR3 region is CASSRGNTEAFF. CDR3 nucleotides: TGTGCCAGCTCAAGGGGGAACACTGAAGCTTTCTTT.

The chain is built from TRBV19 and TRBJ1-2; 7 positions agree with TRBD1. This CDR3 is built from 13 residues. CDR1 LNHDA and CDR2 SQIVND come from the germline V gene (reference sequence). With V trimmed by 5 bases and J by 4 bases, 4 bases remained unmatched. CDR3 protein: CASSPDRPYGYTF. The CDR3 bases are TGTGCCAGTAGTCCGGACAGGCCCTATGGCTACACCTTC.